This T cell receptor (beta chain) is drawn from a study of low-dose radiotherapy and immunotherapy resistance in tumors. Study overall: Each patient was administered nivolumab intravenously at 240 mg, which was a flat dose, every two weeks, along with intravenous ipilimumab at 1 mg/kg every six weeks. Daily oral aspirin at 300 mg began on cycle 1 day 1 and lasted four cycles.

Documented time point: before trial treatment. Nivolumab, ipilimumab, aspirin, low-dose cyclophosphamide and low-dose radiotherapy were all administered to the donors. Priming of first-strand cDNA relied on TRAV- and TRBV-specific primers (covering alpha and beta chains). With a constant-region primer and a V-primer adapter, TCRs were subjected to roughly 20 PCR cycles of amplification. Using its own MiXCR run on the reads, TCRdb lists one record per CDR3 protein. The data contain around 36,000 distinct CDR3 sequences, 30% to 35% of them singletons. Trimming removed 5 bases from V and 3 bases from J; junction bases left unmatched: 8. The germline V gene has CDR1 SGHTA and CDR2 FQGNSA. The CDR3 is 17 residues long.

Sequencing used PBMCs, obtained before treatment. The V call is TRBV7-2, the J call TRBJ1-3; 12 bases line up with TRBD1. This receptor was identified in a male donor with gallbladder cancer. The CDR3, as DNA: TGTGCCAGCAGCGAGGGGGGACAGGGGGCGCTTGGAAACACCATATATTTT. Protein: CASSEGGQGALGNTIYF.